These 5 T cell receptor beta chains came from one sample sequenced in a study of Ad26.COV2.S vaccination and SARS-CoV-2 variants. Indicated treatment: over 15 received Ad26.COV2.S at low or high dose, single or two shots; about 5 received placebo; per-sample allocation not given. Day 63 after the first injection of vaccine or placebo was the sampling time. This table comes from immunoSEQ multiplex PCR, and its TCRdb copy is limited to in-frame clones, with some not included. The sample lists about 350,000 clones; around 88% were seen once. Sample: peripheral blood, taken in a trial of Ad26.COV2.S vaccine versus placebo. These receptors originate from a person aged 18-60 years who received the Ad26.COV2.S COVID-19 vaccine or a placebo.

This chain uses TRBV2 with TRBJ1-5, with 7 bases identical to TRBD1. The CDR3 totals 15 residues. V lost 4 bases, J lost 0 bases, and 3 bases stayed unmatched. Germline CDR1 SNHLY, CDR2 FYNNEI. The CDR3 spells CASSGRTGSNQPQHF. The CDR3 DNA sequence: TGTGCCAGCAGTGGTCGGACAGGTAGCAATCAGCCCCAGCATTTT.

This chain uses TRBV27 with TRBJ2-7; 10 bases are shared with TRBD2. V trimming: 7 bases; J trimming: 5 bases; junction bases outside the gene matches: 5. CDR3 length: 13 residues. Germline lookup yields CDR1 MNHEY and CDR2 SMNVEV (reference sequence). CDR3 nucleotides: TGTGCCAGCAAGGACAGCGGGAGGGACGAGCAGTACTTC. Translating gives CASKDSGRDEQYF.

The rearrangement uses TRBV23-1 and TRBJ2-7, with D maybe TRBD2 (6 bases). Being an ORF, TRBV23-1 has a function that is uncertain. V lost 8 bases and J 3 bases, leaving 23 bases between the germline ends. The CDR3 sequence is 16 residues long. CDR3 nucleotides: TGCGCCAGCGGATCCGCTACTCGGGACTGTCTCTACGAGCAGTACTTC. It codes for CASGSATRDCLYEQYF.

The chain couples TRBV6-5 to TRBJ1-1, with a weak D call TRBD1 (5 bases). This CDR3 is 15 amino acids long. V lost 7 bases and J lost 5, with 20 bases in between. The germline CDR1 and CDR2 sequences are MNHEY and SVGAGI. CDR3 DNA: TGTGCCAGCACCAACTATCAGGGCGGTGGTACTGAAGCTTTCTTT. Translated: CASTNYQGGGTEAFF.

This chain joins TRBV4-1 and TRBJ1-5; D is ambiguous. Looked up from germline, CDR1 is MGHRA and CDR2 is YSYEKL. The V and J ends lost 1 base and 0 bases respectively, with 13 bases between them. This CDR3 comprises 17 residues. The CDR3 spells CASSQGGFRDSNQPQHF. CDR3 coding DNA: TGCGCCAGCAGCCAAGGAGGCTTTCGGGATAGCAATCAGCCCCAGCATTTT.